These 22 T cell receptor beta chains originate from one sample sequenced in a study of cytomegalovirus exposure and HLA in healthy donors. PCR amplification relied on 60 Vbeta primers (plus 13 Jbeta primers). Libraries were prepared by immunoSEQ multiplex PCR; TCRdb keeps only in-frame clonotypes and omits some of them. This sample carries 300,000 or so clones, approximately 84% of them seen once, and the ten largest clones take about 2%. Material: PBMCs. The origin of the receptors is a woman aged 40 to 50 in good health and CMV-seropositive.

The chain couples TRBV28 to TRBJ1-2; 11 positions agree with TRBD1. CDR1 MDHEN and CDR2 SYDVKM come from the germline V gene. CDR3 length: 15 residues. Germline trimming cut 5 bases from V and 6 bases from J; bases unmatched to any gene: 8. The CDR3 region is CASSPRDRGMNGYTF. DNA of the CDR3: TGTGCCAGCAGTCCGAGGGACAGGGGGATGAATGGCTACACCTTC.

The CDR3 loop reads CASRGSGQGIYGYTF. The CDR3 nucleotides are TGTGCCAGCAGGGGGTCTGGACAGGGGATCTATGGCTACACCTTC. The chain has TRBV27 and TRBJ1-2; 9 bases align to TRBD1. The CDR3 runs to 15 residues. CDR1 is MNHEY, CDR2 SMNVEV, per germline (reference sequence). V shed 6 bases and J 4 bases; nucleotides not matched to a gene: 9.

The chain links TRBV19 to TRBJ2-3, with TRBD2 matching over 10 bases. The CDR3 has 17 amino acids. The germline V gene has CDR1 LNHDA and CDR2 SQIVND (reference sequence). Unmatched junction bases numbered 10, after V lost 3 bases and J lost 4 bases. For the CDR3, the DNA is TGTGCCAGTAGTATTTCTGCCTCAGCGGGAGGGGCAGATACGCAGTATTTT. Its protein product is CASSISASAGGADTQYF.

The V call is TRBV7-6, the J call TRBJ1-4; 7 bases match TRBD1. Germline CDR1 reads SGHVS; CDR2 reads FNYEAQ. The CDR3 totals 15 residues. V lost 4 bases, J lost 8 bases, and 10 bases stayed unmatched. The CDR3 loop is CASSSDTGVREKLFF. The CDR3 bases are TGTGCCAGCAGCTCGGACACAGGGGTCAGGGAAAAACTGTTTTTT.

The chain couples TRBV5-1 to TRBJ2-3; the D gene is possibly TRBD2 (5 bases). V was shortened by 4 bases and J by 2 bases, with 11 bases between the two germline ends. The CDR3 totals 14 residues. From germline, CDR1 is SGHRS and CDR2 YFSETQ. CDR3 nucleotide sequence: TGCGCCAGCAGCGGATCGGGATACACAGATACGCAGTATTTT. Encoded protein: CASSGSGYTDTQYF.

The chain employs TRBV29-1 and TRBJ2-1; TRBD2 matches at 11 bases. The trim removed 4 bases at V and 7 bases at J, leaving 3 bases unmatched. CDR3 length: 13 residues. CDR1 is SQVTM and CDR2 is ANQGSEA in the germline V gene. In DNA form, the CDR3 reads TGCAGCGTTGGTCTAGCGGGAGGAAATGAGCAGTTCTTC. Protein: CSVGLAGGNEQFF.

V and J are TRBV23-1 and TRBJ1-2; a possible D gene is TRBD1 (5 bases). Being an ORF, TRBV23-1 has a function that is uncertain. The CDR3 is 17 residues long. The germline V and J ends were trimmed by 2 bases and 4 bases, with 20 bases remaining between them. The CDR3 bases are TGCGCCAGCAGTCAAACAATGGGCCCCCCGGGGGGCTATGGCTACACCTTC. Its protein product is CASSQTMGPPGGYGYTF.

In DNA form, the CDR3 reads TGTGCCAGCAGTATGGGGGGAGGGGCTGAAGCTTTCTTT. This codes for CASSMGGGAEAFF. This chain uses TRBV7-3 with TRBJ1-1, with a tentative D call TRBD1 (5 bases). This CDR3 has 13 amino acids. Germline V gene lookup returns CDR1 SGHTA and CDR2 FQGTGA. V lost 6 bases and J 6 bases, leaving 14 bases between the germline ends.

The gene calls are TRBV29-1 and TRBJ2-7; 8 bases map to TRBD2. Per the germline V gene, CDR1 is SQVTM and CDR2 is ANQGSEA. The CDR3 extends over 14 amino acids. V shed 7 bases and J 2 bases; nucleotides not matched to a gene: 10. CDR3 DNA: TGCAGCGCCCGGGGGGGGGACAACCCCTACGAGCAGTACTTC. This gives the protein CSARGGDNPYEQYF.

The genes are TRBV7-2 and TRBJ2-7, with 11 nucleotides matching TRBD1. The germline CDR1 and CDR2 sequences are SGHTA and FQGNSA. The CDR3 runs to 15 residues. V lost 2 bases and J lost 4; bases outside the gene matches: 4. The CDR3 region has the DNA TGTGCCAGCAGCTTAAACGGACAGGGGGCGTACGAGCAGTACTTC. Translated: CASSLNGQGAYEQYF.

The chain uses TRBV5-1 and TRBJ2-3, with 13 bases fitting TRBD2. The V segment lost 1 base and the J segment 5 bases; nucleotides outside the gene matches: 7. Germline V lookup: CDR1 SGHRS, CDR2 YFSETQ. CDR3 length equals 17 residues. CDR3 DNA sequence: TGCGCCAGCAGCTTGTTACTAGCGGGAGGGCGAGAAGATACGCAGTATTTT. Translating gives CASSLLLAGGREDTQYF.

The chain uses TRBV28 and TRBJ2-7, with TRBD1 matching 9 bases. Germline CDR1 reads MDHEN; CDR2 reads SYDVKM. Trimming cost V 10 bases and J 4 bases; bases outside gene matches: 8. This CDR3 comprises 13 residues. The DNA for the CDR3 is TGTGCCACCCTGGGGACAGGGAGGTACGAGCAGTACTTC. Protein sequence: CATLGTGRYEQYF.

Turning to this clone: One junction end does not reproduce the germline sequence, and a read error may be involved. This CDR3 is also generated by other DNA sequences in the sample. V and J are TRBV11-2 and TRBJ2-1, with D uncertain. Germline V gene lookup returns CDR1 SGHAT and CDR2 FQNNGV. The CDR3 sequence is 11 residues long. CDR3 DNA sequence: TGTGCCAGCAGCTCCGACAATGAGCAGTTCTTC. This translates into CASSSDNEQFF.

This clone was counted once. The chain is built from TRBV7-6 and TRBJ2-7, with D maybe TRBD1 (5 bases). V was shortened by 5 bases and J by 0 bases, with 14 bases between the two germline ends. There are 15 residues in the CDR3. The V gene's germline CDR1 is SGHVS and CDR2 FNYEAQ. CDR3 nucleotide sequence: TGTGCCAGCAGCGCACGACAGAGGAGCTCCTACGAGCAGTACTTC. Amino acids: CASSARQRSSYEQYF.

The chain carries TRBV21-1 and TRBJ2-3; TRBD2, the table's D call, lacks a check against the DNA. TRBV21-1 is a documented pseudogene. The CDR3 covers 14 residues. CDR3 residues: CASTSRDCPDTQYF. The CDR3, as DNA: TGTGCCAGCACTTCGAGGGATTGTCCAGATACGCAGTATTTT.

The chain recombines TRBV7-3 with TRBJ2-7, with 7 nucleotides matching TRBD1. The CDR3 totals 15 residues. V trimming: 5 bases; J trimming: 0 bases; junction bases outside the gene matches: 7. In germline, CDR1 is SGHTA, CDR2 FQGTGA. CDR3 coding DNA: TGTGCCAGCAGCGTGACAGGGTCTGGCTCCTACGAGCAGTACTTC. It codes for CASSVTGSGSYEQYF.

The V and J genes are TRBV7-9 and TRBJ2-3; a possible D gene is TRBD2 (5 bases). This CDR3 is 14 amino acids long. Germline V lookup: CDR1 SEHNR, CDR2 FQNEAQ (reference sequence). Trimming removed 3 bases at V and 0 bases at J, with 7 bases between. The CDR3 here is CASSFAGSTDTQYF. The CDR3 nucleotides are TGTGCCAGCAGCTTCGCGGGCAGCACAGATACGCAGTATTTT. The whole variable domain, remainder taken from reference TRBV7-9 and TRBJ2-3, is DTGVSQNPRHKITKRGQNVTFRCDPISEHNRLYWYRQTLGQGPEFLTYFQNEAQLEKSRLLSDRFSAERPKGSFSTLEIQRTEQGDSAMYLCASSFAGSTDTQYFGPGTRLTVL.

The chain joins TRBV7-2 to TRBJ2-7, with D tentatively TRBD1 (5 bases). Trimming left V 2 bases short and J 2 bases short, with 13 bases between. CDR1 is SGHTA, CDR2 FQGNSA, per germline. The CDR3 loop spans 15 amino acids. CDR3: CASSLINTGAYEQYF. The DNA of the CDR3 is TGTGCCAGCAGCTTAATTAATACAGGAGCCTACGAGCAGTACTTC.

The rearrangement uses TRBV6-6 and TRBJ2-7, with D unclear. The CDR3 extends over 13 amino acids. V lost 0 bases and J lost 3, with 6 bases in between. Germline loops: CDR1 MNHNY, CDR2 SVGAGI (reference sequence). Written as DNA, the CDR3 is TGTGCCAGCAGTTACTCGAGAGTCTACGAGCAGTACTTC. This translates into CASSYSRVYEQYF.

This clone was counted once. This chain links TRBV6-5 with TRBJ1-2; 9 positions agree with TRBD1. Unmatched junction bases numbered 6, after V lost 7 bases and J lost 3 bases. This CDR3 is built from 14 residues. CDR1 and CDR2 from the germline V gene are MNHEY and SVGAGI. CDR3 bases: TGTGCCAGCAAAAACAGGGGGCACGACTATGGCTACACCTTC. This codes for CASKNRGHDYGYTF.

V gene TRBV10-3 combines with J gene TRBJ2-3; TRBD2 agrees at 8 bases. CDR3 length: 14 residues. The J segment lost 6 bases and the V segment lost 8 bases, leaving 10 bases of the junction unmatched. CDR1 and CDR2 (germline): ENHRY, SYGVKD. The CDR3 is CAIGPGLDVDTQYF. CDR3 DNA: TGTGCCATCGGACCGGGACTAGATGTGGATACGCAGTATTTT.

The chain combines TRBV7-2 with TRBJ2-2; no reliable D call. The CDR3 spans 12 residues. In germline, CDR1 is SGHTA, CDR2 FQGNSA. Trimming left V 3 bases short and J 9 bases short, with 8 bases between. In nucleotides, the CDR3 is TGTGCCAGCAGCTTTCTAAACCGGGAGCTGTTTTTT. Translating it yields CASSFLNRELFF.